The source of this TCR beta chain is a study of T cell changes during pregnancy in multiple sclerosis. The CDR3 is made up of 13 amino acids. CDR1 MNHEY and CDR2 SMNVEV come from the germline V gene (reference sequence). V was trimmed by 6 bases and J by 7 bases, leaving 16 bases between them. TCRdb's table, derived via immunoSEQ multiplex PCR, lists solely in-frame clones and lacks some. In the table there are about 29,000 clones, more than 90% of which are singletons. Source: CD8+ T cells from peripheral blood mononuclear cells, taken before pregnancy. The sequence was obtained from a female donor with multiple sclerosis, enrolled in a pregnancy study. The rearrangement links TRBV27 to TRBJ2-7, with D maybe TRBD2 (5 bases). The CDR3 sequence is CASRDSTEGEQYF. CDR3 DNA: TGTGCCAGCAGGGACTCCACTGAGGGTGAGCAGTACTTC.